This TCR beta chain originates from a study of blood T cell repertoires in COVID-19. Study details: PBMCs, B-cell-depleted T cells, or T cells provided the cDNA or gDNA that made up the material.

Profiling relied on immunoSEQ multiplex PCR, and the TCRdb table lists in-frame clones only, not all of them. The table has over 250,000 clones, 89% seen once. The CDR3 is 12 residues long. V lost 5 bases, J lost 5 bases, and 6 bases lay in between. This TCR was sampled from a man over 45 with acute or convalescent COVID-19. Material: peripheral blood. The chain recombines TRBV12-3 or TRBV12-4 with TRBJ2-2, with D possibly TRBD1 on 5 matching bases. The CDR3 sequence: CASSKGTGELFF. CDR3 sequence (DNA): TGTGCCAGCAGTAAGGGGACCGGGGAGCTGTTTTTT.